These 18 T cell receptor beta chains were all obtained from the same sample, sequenced in a study of a mutant IDH1 vaccine in newly diagnosed glioma. The sample's time point: week 5, during vaccination. In every dose of vaccine, 300 ug of mutant IDH1 20-mer peptide was given alongside topical imiquimod. Produced via immunoSEQ multiplex PCR; TCRdb's table is partial and in-frame only. The sample has tens of thousands of clones, approximately 88% seen once. Their antigens are not known. Source: PBMCs, taken from a glioma patient whose treatment included an IDH1 peptide vaccine. The receptors stem from a man between 18 and 35 years old with glioma.

DNA for the CDR3: TGTGCCACTATTAGGGCTAGCGGGAGTGATGAGCAGTTCTTC. As protein: CATIRASGSDEQFF. V gene TRBV19 combines with J gene TRBJ2-1; 10 nucleotides align to TRBD2. This CDR3 is 14 amino acids long. The germline CDR1 and CDR2 sequences are LNHDA and SQIVND (reference sequence). The J segment lost 8 bases and the V segment lost 10 bases, leaving 11 bases of the junction unmatched.

The chain couples TRBV28 to TRBJ2-1; 13 bases line up with TRBD2. The CDR3 length is 17 residues. Trimming at V came to 6 bases and at J to 3 bases, leaving 8 bases not matched to a gene. Germline values: CDR1 MDHEN, CDR2 SYDVKM. The CDR3 bases are TGTGCCAGCAGCCGATCGACTAGCGGGAGGAACTACAATGAGCAGTTCTTC. Its protein product is CASSRSTSGRNYNEQFF.

The chain couples TRBV30 to TRBJ2-7; D uncertain. CDR1 is GTSNPN, CDR2 SVGIG, per germline (reference sequence). The V gene lost 5 bases and the J gene lost 6 bases, with 11 bases spanning the gap. The CDR3 is 11 residues long. In DNA form, the CDR3 reads TGTGCCTGGGGTTTTAGGGCCGAGCAGTACTTC. Its protein is CAWGFRAEQYF.

The rearrangement links TRBV18 to TRBJ2-5; perhaps TRBD1 as D (6 bases). The ends were cut back, 2 bases at V and 4 bases at J, with 8 bases in the middle. This CDR3 has 13 residues. Germline V lookup: CDR1 KGHSH, CDR2 LQKENI. CDR3 region: CASSPSRGETQYF. The CDR3 region has the DNA TGTGCCAGCTCACCAAGCAGGGGAGAGACCCAGTACTTC.

This chain connects TRBV30 to TRBJ2-3, with TRBD2 as a possible D gene (5 bases). CDR3 length: 14 amino acids. Trimming shortened V by 5 bases and J by 6 bases, and 18 bases separated the two germline ends. Germline CDR1 is GTSNPN and CDR2 is SVGIG (reference sequence). The CDR3 is CAWGPAGLGDTQYF. The CDR3 DNA is TGTGCCTGGGGCCCGGCGGGCCTAGGGGATACGCAGTATTTT.

V and J are TRBV29-1 and TRBJ1-2; D is undetermined. The V end was cut by 5 bases, the J end by 7 bases, with 14 bases between. Per the germline V gene, CDR1 is SQVTM and CDR2 is ANQGSEA. The CDR3 is 12 amino acids. The CDR3 DNA sequence: TGCAGCGTTCCCAGCCAATGGGGTGGCTACACCTTC. Protein product: CSVPSQWGGYTF. Full variable domain (outside the CDR3, taken from reference TRBV29-1 and TRBJ1-2): SAVISQKPSRDICQRGTSLTIQCQVDSQVTMMFWYRQQPGQSLTLIATANQGSEATYESGFVIDKFPISRPNLTFSTLTVSNMSPEDSSIYLCSVPSQWGGYTFGSGTRLTVV.

V and J are TRBV7-8 and TRBJ2-1; D might be TRBD2 (5 bases). The CDR3 length is 15 residues. Trimming removed 5 bases at V and 4 bases at J, with 15 bases between. Germline V gene lookup returns CDR1 SGHVS and CDR2 FQNEAQ. This CDR3 reads CASSPQSGTYNEQFF. The CDR3 DNA sequence: TGTGCCAGCAGCCCCCAGAGCGGAACATACAATGAGCAGTTCTTC.

CDR3 region: CASSEQGLRGYTF. In DNA form, the CDR3 reads TGTGCCAGCAGTGAACAGGGACTGAGGGGCTACACCTTC. V usage is TRBV6-1 and J usage is TRBJ1-2; D might be TRBD1 (5 bases). The V end was cut by 2 bases, the J end by 8 bases, with 12 bases between. The CDR3 runs to 13 residues. Looked up from germline, CDR1 is MNHNS and CDR2 is SASEGT.

The J gene is TRBJ2-7, the V gene TRBV27; perhaps TRBD2 as D (6 bases). The ends were cut back, 3 bases at V and 7 bases at J, with 10 bases in the middle. Germline CDR1 reads MNHEY; CDR2 reads SMNVEV (reference sequence). This CDR3 contains 12 residues. The CDR3 here is CASSFNGGEQYF. The CDR3 DNA reads TGTGCCAGCAGTTTCAACGGGGGTGAGCAGTACTTC.

The chain joins TRBV25-1 to TRBJ1-4, with 8 nucleotides matching TRBD1. The V and J ends lost 5 bases and 10 bases, in that order; junction bases with no gene match: 12. The CDR3 sequence is 15 residues long. Per germline, CDR1 MGHDK and CDR2 SYGVNS. The CDR3 is CASSPSDRVGGKLFF. As DNA, the CDR3 is TGTGCCAGCAGTCCCTCGGACAGGGTGGGCGGAAAACTGTTTTTT.

V gene TRBV30 combines with J gene TRBJ1-2; the D is unclear. Trimming removed 1 base at V and 8 bases at J, with 23 bases between. Germline V lookup: CDR1 GTSNPN, CDR2 SVGIG (reference sequence). The CDR3 totals 16 residues. DNA of the CDR3: TGTGCCTGGAGTGGCCGGATACCGGGAGGAGGAGGCGGCTACACCTTC. It translates to CAWSGRIPGGGGGYTF.

The genes are TRBV4-3 and TRBJ1-6, with 7 positions matching TRBD1. CDR3 length: 15 residues. The trim removed 3 bases at V and 10 bases at J, leaving 9 bases unmatched. The germline V gene has CDR1 LGHNA and CDR2 YSLEER. DNA of the CDR3: TGCGCCAGCAGCCACCAACACACAGGGGACTCACCCCTCCACTTT. Encoded protein: CASSHQHTGDSPLHF.

J is TRBJ1-5 and V is TRBV19; D is unresolved. CDR3 length equals 12 residues. The V end was cut by 8 bases, the J end by 3 bases, with 8 bases between. Germline CDR1 and CDR2: LNHDA and SQIVND (reference sequence). This CDR3 reads CASGWFNQPQHF. The CDR3 DNA reads as TGTGCCAGTGGTTGGTTCAATCAGCCCCAGCATTTT.

The V gene is TRBV6-5, the J gene TRBJ1-1; no clear D gene. CDR1 MNHEY and CDR2 SVGAGI come from the germline V gene. This CDR3 spans 13 amino acids. The germline V and J ends were trimmed by 5 bases and 10 bases, with 17 bases remaining between them. Here the CDR3 DNA reads TGTGCCAGCAGTCCTTCCCTAGGCCCGGGAGCTTTCTTT. Amino acids: CASSPSLGPGAFF.

The genes are TRBV30 and TRBJ1-5; D possibly corresponds to TRBD1 (6 bases). This CDR3 contains 13 residues. Germline V CDR1 and CDR2: GTSNPN, SVGIG (reference sequence). Trimming stripped 2 bases from V and 7 bases from J, with 12 bases between. In DNA form, the CDR3 reads TGTGCCTGGAGTAGGGGGTCGGGCCAGCCCCAGCATTTT. Its protein is CAWSRGSGQPQHF.

The chain carries TRBV5-4 and TRBJ1-4; tentatively, D is TRBD1 (6 bases). The CDR3 spans 14 residues. V was cut by 0 bases and J by 10 bases, with 13 bases left in between. Per germline, CDR1 SGHNT and CDR2 YYREEE (reference sequence). The CDR3 region has the DNA TGTGCCAGCAGCTTGGAGCGGGGGGCGCGAAAACTGTTTTTT. Translating it yields CASSLERGARKLFF.

The chain has TRBV18 and TRBJ2-7; a weak D match, TRBD2 (6 bases). This CDR3 region has 14 residues. V dropped 3 bases and J dropped 7 bases, with 16 bases sitting between them. The germline gives CDR1 KGHSH, CDR2 LQKENI. CDR3 residues: CASSPPAGTGEQYF. CDR3 DNA sequence: TGTGCCAGCTCACCTCCGGCGGGGACTGGGGAGCAGTACTTC.

The chain carries TRBV4-3 and TRBJ1-1; weak D call: TRBD1 (5 bases). Trimming removed 0 bases from V and 2 bases from J, with 10 bases in between. The CDR3 extends over 15 amino acids. Germline V gene data show CDR1 as LGHNA and CDR2 as YSLEER. The CDR3 nucleotides are TGCGCCAGCAGCCAAGATACAGGATCAAACACTGAAGCTTTCTTT. Translation gives CASSQDTGSNTEAFF.